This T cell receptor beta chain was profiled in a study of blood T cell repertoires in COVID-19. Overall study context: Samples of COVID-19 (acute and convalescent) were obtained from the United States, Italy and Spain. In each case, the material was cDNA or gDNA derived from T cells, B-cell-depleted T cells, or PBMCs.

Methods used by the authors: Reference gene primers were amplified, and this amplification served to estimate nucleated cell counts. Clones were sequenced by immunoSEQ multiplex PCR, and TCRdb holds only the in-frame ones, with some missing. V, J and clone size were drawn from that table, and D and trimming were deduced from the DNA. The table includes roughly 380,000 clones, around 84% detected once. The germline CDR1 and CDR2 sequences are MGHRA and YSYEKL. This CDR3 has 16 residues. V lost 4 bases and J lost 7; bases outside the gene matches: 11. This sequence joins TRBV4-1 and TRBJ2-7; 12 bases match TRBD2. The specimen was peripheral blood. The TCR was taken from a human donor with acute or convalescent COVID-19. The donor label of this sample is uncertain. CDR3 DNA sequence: TGCGCCAGCAGCCCATCACTAGCGGGAGGAGAGAGGGAGCAGTACTTC. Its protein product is CASSPSLAGGEREQYF.